This T cell receptor (beta chain) is from a study of regulatory T cells in long-lasting Graves disease. Through Arm-PCR of CDR3 regions and iRepertoire HTBI primers, TCR beta libraries were built. TCRdb ran MiXCR on the multiplex PCR reads and lists one entry per CDR3 protein. The top ten hold less than 25% of the sample, which has about 400,000 distinct CDR3 sequences, about 20% seen once. To note about this clonotype: Its specificity is not known.

The time point is: persistent/refractory GD, antithyroid drugs over 5 years with positive TRAb. Making the TCR library involved RNA that had been extracted from PBMCs. American Thyroid Association guidelines served as the basis for diagnosing Graves' disease. Study-level results: Fewer public clonotypes were shared by new patients (about 940) than by persistent patients (about 2,700).

Here the sequenced sample was peripheral blood mononuclear cells (PBMCs), taken when the disease was refractory, from a patient treated with antithyroid drugs. The sequence was collected from a female donor with Graves disease.

For the CDR3, the DNA is TGTGCCAGCAGTTTCACTAGCGGAGGAAATGAGCAGTTCTTC. Protein product: CASSFTSGGNEQFF. The chain is built from TRBV7-2 and TRBJ2-1, with 8 bases that match TRBD2. Germline V CDR1 and CDR2: SGHTA, FQGNSA. V lost 6 bases, J lost 7 bases, and 8 bases stayed unmatched. The CDR3 has 14 residues.